The sequence of this TCR beta chain was determined in a study of cytomegalovirus exposure and HLA in healthy donors. Comment on this clone: Its antigen is undetermined.

Regarding the study as a whole: Later, an analysis found that TCR clusters from the first cohort tended to co-occur in the roughly 120 validation repertoires. The study labeled 170 or so TCR beta chains cytomegalovirus-associated. Some public TCRs appeared in many individuals, while most sequences were rare.

Repertoires were generated with immunoSEQ multiplex PCR, while TCRdb's copy carries only in-frame clones and drops some. The data show about 56,000 clones, around 93% seen once. The receptor was isolated from a young woman in good health and CMV-seropositive. Sequencing was done on a sample of PBMCs.

CDR3 region: CASSVGQVVAFF. The CDR3 DNA sequence: TGTGCCAGCAGTGTCGGACAAGTCGTAGCTTTCTTT. The chain is built from TRBV6-1 and TRBJ1-1; TRBD1 might be the D (5 bases). V was cut by 4 bases and J by 10 bases, with 13 bases left in between. Looked up from germline, CDR1 is MNHNS and CDR2 is SASEGT. This CDR3 spans 12 amino acids.